These 9 T cell receptor beta chains originate from one sample sequenced in a study of blood T cell repertoires in COVID-19. Repertoires were generated with immunoSEQ multiplex PCR, while TCRdb's copy carries only in-frame clones and drops some. This table holds a few hundred thousand clones, more than 85% found once. The sequenced sample was peripheral blood. Source of these receptors: a woman in her fifties or sixties with COVID-19, enrolled during active disease.

The rearrangement joins TRBV9 to TRBJ1-4; 9 bases fit TRBD1. In germline, CDR1 is SGDLS, CDR2 YYNGEE. The CDR3 totals 13 residues. Trimming at V came to 4 bases and at J to 10 bases, leaving 5 bases not matched to a gene. The chain's CDR3 is CASSNRGLGKLFF. The CDR3 DNA reads TGTGCCAGCAGCAACAGGGGGCTCGGAAAACTGTTTTTT.

The chain recombines TRBV3-1 (or the pseudogene TRBV3-2) with TRBJ1-1, with D unclear. Trimming shortened V by 0 bases and J by 1 base, and 9 bases separated the two germline ends. The CDR3 spans 15 residues. Germline CDR1 reads LGHDT; CDR2 reads YNNKEL (reference sequence). The CDR3 DNA follows: TGTGCCAGCAGCCAAGATCTTAATCCGAACACTGAAGCTTTCTTT. The encoded protein is CASSQDLNPNTEAFF.

The V and J genes are TRBV28 and TRBJ1-2, with no clear D. V lost 5 bases and J lost 0, with 13 bases in between. CDR3 length equals 15 residues. Germline V CDR1 and CDR2: MDHEN, SYDVKM. Here the CDR3 DNA reads TGTGCCAGCAGTCTTACAGCCTACGCTAACTATGGCTACACCTTC. Protein product: CASSLTAYANYGYTF.

The genes are TRBV28 and TRBJ1-5, with 8 nucleotides matching TRBD1. In germline, CDR1 is MDHEN, CDR2 SYDVKM. The V segment lost 6 bases and the J segment 4 bases; nucleotides outside the gene matches: 5. CDR3 length equals 14 residues. The CDR3 is CASRGQAGNQPQHF. The CDR3 DNA reads as TGTGCCAGCAGGGGACAGGCTGGGAATCAGCCCCAGCATTTT. Combining the CDR3 with reference TRBV28 and TRBJ1-5 gives the whole variable domain DVKVTQSSRYLVKRTGEKVFLECVQDMDHENMFWYRQDPGLGLRLIYFSYDVKMKEKGDIPEGYSVSREKKERFSLILESASTNQTSMYLCASRGQAGNQPQHFGDGTRLSIL.

A single count supports this clone. The chain couples TRBV27 to TRBJ2-7; 9 bases are a match to TRBD1. After removal of 4 bases from V and 6 bases from J, the junction contained 4 bases not matched to a gene. Germline V gene lookup returns CDR1 MNHEY and CDR2 SMNVEV (reference sequence). CDR3 length equals 13 residues. CDR3 DNA sequence: TGTGCCAGCAGTTCCGGGGACAGGGCCGAGCAGTACTTC. It translates to CASSSGDRAEQYF.

J is TRBJ1-1 and V is TRBV5-4; D is unresolved. Trimming took 0 bases from V and 4 from J, leaving 7 bases between them. The CDR3 sequence is 13 residues long. Germline V lookup: CDR1 SGHNT, CDR2 YYREEE (reference sequence). CDR3 bases: TGTGCCAGCAGCTTGGACAGTGGCACTGAAGCTTTCTTT. Translation: CASSLDSGTEAFF.

The gene calls are TRBV7-9 and TRBJ2-1, with 7 bases that match TRBD2. Looked up from germline, CDR1 is SEHNR and CDR2 is FQNEAQ (reference sequence). J lost 4 bases, V lost 3 bases, and 3 bases had no gene match. This CDR3 is built from 14 residues. The CDR3: CASSFSGPYNEQFF. The CDR3 nucleotides read TGTGCCAGCAGCTTTAGCGGGCCATACAATGAGCAGTTCTTC.

This clone appeared a single time. The chain employs TRBV29-1 and TRBJ2-1, with D uncertain. Per the germline V gene, CDR1 is SQVTM and CDR2 is ANQGSEA. The V gene lost 4 bases and the J gene lost 3 bases, with 7 bases spanning the gap. The CDR3 contains 12 residues. The CDR3 nucleotides are TGCAGCGTTGGAGGAGTCTACAATGAGCAGTTCTTC. This translates into CSVGGVYNEQFF.

This chain links TRBV14 with TRBJ2-6; 11 nucleotides align to TRBD1. The ends lost 3 bases at V and 0 bases at J; junction bases unmatched: 16. This CDR3 region has 22 residues. Germline CDR1 reads SGHDN; CDR2 reads FVKESK. The CDR3 DNA follows: TGTGCCAGCAGCCAGAGGACAGGGGGCGCCGGCGGAATGGCCTCTGGGGCCAACGTCCTGACTTTC. Translated, it gives CASSQRTGGAGGMASGANVLTF.